This record covers a single T cell receptor beta chain. Its antigen remains unidentified. The data were obtained in a study of beta chain features in type 1 diabetes. Study conclusions and caveats: PCR might favor shorter templates, equally in patients and controls. Sequencing of cDNA might inflate the share of cells that strongly express TCR. TCRB CDR3s were moderately but significantly shorter in Type 1 diabetes patients in all four CD4+ subsets.

Germline assignment: CDR1 SGDLS and CDR2 YYNGEE. Trimming removed 2 bases from V and 3 bases from J, with 14 bases in between. The CDR3 extends over 15 amino acids. Every bit of the isolated RNA underwent reverse transcription, so sequencing read expressed TCRB transcripts. The average output of naive, central memory and regulatory T cell samples was approximately 3.6 million reads. Some clones are missing from TCRdb's copy, which holds only in-frame ones; the method was immunoSEQ multiplex PCR. The sample lists around 330,000 clones; approximately 9.9% were seen once. Sequencing was performed on naive CD4+ T cells from blood. The chain combines TRBV9 with TRBJ1-2, with a tentative D call TRBD1 (5 bases). This sequence originates from a woman under 40 in good health. The CDR3 reads CASSVKKDNHYGYTF. CDR3 nucleotide sequence: TGTGCCAGCAGCGTGAAGAAGGACAACCACTATGGCTACACCTTC.